This T cell receptor (beta chain) was captured in a study of CD8 T cells in Susac syndrome. RNA was extracted with the RNeasy kit, and a quantity of roughly 0.5 to 1 ug was reverse transcribed using random hexamers. Multiplex immunoSEQ PCR targeted 54 Vbeta and 13 Jbeta TCR beta segments. TCRdb independently ran MiXCR on the immunoSEQ multiplex PCR reads; one entry per CDR3 protein. The data hold 250,000 to 300,000 distinct CDR3 sequences, with over 75% observed a single time. CD8+ and CD4+ blood T cells underwent TCR beta sequencing. This clonotype is a singleton in its sample. This CDR3 region has 20 residues. J lost 5 bases, V lost 2 bases, and 19 bases had no gene match. Germline CDR1 SGHNT, CDR2 YENEEA.

The TCR was taken from a human donor with multiple sclerosis. Sequenced material: CD8+ T cells from PBMCs. This rearrangement joins TRBV11-3 to TRBJ2-1, with TRBD2 matching 9 bases. CDR3 coding DNA: TGTGCCAGCAGCTTAAGGGGCTGGGGGATTAGCGGGAGTGTCGACAATGAGCAGTTCTTC. It codes for CASSLRGWGISGSVDNEQFF.